This TCR beta chain was retrieved from a study of T-cell memory formation after mild COVID-19. Study-level points and caveats: The main location of contracting CD4+ clones was CM and EM, and that of contracting CD8+ clones was EMRA.

One entry per CDR3 protein, called by TCRdb with MiXCR from the 5' RACE reads. The top ten hold around 30% of the sample, which has tens of thousands of distinct CDR3 sequences, roughly 7.2% seen once. This clonotype was counted at least ten times. Its target is unknown. CDR3 length: 14 amino acids. Germline loops: CDR1 SEHNR, CDR2 FQNEAQ (reference sequence). Trimming pared 0 bases from V and 7 bases from J, leaving 9 bases between. The V and J genes are TRBV7-9 and TRBJ1-4, with D possibly matching TRBD1 (5 bases). This TCR came from a man between 18 and 35 years old who had mild COVID-19 (a few samples of this study predate the infection). Cell type and time point are not known. The sequenced sample consisted of PBMCs or a T cell subset sorted from them (not recorded which). This CDR3 is CASSLARQGEKLFF. The CDR3 DNA reads TGTGCCAGCAGCTTAGCGCGGCAGGGTGAAAAACTGTTTTTT.